The clone carrying this T cell receptor (beta chain) was counted only a few times. Its antigen is not identified. The entry originates in a study of cytomegalovirus exposure and HLA in healthy donors. The V end lost 1 base, the J end lost 4 bases, and 19 bases lay between the germline ends. This CDR3 comprises 18 residues. Germline-derived CDR1 and CDR2 are MNHNS and SASEGT. Primers for the PCR totalled 60 Vbeta and 13 Jbeta. TCRdb's copy holds only in-frame clones and misses some; the assay was immunoSEQ multiplex PCR. The data contain 130,000 or so clones, roughly 8.6% of them seen just once; the ten biggest clones take up about 6.6%. Notes on the study in general: A likely sequencing artifact accounted for one observed cluster of highly shared sequence variants. Data from an earlier analysis indicated that most TCR beta V segments were productive either about 87% or about 30% of the time. As a later analysis showed, a missense DCLRE1C variant was linked to trimming of TCR beta V- and J-genes. Researchers reported that three CMV-associated chains were confirmed in vitro as CMV antigen-specific.

The rearrangement joins TRBV6-1 to TRBJ1-4; maybe TRBD1 (6 bases). The sequencing sample was made of PBMCs. This TCR was recovered from a woman between 35 and 50 years old in good health and CMV-seropositive. CDR3 residues: CASSEDMGAVQINEKLFF. CDR3 nucleotides: TGTGCCAGCAGTGAAGATATGGGGGCGGTACAGATTAATGAAAAACTGTTTTTT.